This T cell receptor beta chain was sequenced for a study of post-analysis software for immune sequencing data. For the study at large: Recorded subtypes: relapsing-remitting, secondary progressive, progressive-relapsing; some patients unannotated.

Prepared TCR beta cDNA libraries contained unique molecular identifiers. T cells numbering about 0.85 to 11 million yielded roughly 0.5 million cDNA molecules. Via MiXCR, TCRdb re-called the PCR reads, giving one row per CDR3 protein. Among some 690,000 distinct CDR3 sequences, around 27% were seen once, and the ten largest hold roughly 0.57%. Whole-study results and caveats: Higher frequency in patients than in controls was seen for a handful of TRBV segments, with TRBV5-6, TRBV5-1 and TRBV20-1 among them. Batch-mates among the samples co-clustered strongly by F measure. A significant reduction in normalized Chao1 diversity was observed in multiple sclerosis patients versus controls.

The V gene end was trimmed by 5 bases and the J gene end by 8 bases; junction bases not matched to a gene: 8. Per the germline V gene, CDR1 is SEHNR and CDR2 is FQNEAQ (reference sequence). This CDR3 contains 14 residues. This clonotype has just a few counts. Its antigen is still unknown. This chain joins TRBV7-9 and TRBJ2-1; 8 bases line up with TRBD2. This TCR derives from a girl aged 5 to 17 with multiple sclerosis. Sequenced: blood. The CDR3 sequence is CASSPRAGADEQFF. CDR3 DNA: TGTGCCAGCAGCCCCCGAGCGGGAGCCGATGAGCAGTTCTTC.